Each of the 9 T cell receptor beta chains below was sequenced from the same sample in a study of tumor-infiltrating lymphocytes in primary liver carcinoma. Priming with a constant-region primer yielded TCR beta cDNA from roughly 0.45 ug total RNA. Library construction for TCR beta comprised three nested multiplex PCR rounds performed with slightly modified ARM-PCR. Both of the initial two PCR rounds ran for approximately 11 cycles and employed TRBV1-TRBV30 forward primers alongside a C-beta reverse primer. TCRdb passed the multiplex PCR reads through MiXCR, listing each CDR3 protein once. The top ten clones hold 5% to 6.5% of a sample with fewer than 350,000 distinct CDR3 sequences, approximately 64% of them seen once. The study extracted blood RNA from unsorted whole blood and also extracted germline DNA. What was sequenced was peripheral blood. The receptors originated from a man aged 35-49 years with primary liver carcinoma and hepatitis B virus infection.

This clonotype was picked up one time. V gene TRBV6-1 combines with J gene TRBJ1-1; TRBD1 matches 11 bases. Germline assignment: CDR1 MNHNS and CDR2 SASEGT. Unmatched junction bases numbered 19, after V lost 10 bases and J lost 0 bases. The CDR3 sequence is 19 residues long. In DNA, the CDR3 is TGTGCCACCGGGACCCCGGGACAGGGGGTTGGGTTACTGAACACTGAAGCTTTCTTT. This encodes CATGTPGQGVGLLNTEAFF.

This sequence joins TRBV30 and TRBJ2-1, with D perhaps matching TRBD2 (5 bases). Germline V CDR1 and CDR2: GTSNPN, SVGIG (reference sequence). Trimming stripped 0 bases from V and 0 bases from J, with 9 bases between. The CDR3 contains 15 residues. The CDR3 sequence: CAWSVVGSSYNEQFF. For the CDR3, the DNA is TGTGCCTGGAGTGTAGTTGGGAGCTCCTACAATGAGCAGTTCTTC.

About this clonotype: This may stem from a read error, because a much larger clone lies one nucleotide away. J is TRBJ1-6 and V is TRBV6-6; 7 nucleotides line up with TRBD1. There are 14 residues in the CDR3. The V gene end was trimmed by 6 bases and the J gene end by 9 bases; junction bases not matched to a gene: 8. Germline assignment: CDR1 MNHNY and CDR2 SVGAGI (reference sequence). The CDR3 DNA reads as TGTGCCAGCAGGGCAGGGGGTGGGATTTCACCCCTCCACTTT. Its protein is CASRAGGGISPLHF.

There are many counts of this clonotype. This chain uses TRBV6-6 with TRBJ1-1; D gene ambiguous. The CDR3 totals 12 residues. The V gene's germline CDR1 is MNHNY and CDR2 SVGAGI (reference sequence). Trimming stripped 8 bases from V and 6 bases from J, with 13 bases between. CDR3 protein: CASCCERAEAFF. The CDR3 coding sequence is TGTGCCAGCTGTTGCGAACGCGCTGAAGCTTTCTTT.

This clonotype was picked up many times. The V gene is TRBV4-2, the J gene TRBJ2-3, with 12 bases fitting TRBD2. V lost 4 bases to trimming and J lost 0 bases; unmatched junction nucleotides: 8. In germline, CDR1 is LGHNA, CDR2 YNFKEQ. The CDR3 spans 18 residues. CDR3 DNA: TGTGCCAGCAGCCCCCGGACTAGCGGGAAGACAAGCACAGATACGCAGTATTTT. The encoded protein is CASSPRTSGKTSTDTQYF.

A note on this clonotype: Since a much larger clone is just one base distant, this may be a read error. The chain combines TRBV6-5 with TRBJ2-1; TRBD1 matches 8 bases. This CDR3 contains 14 residues. The J segment lost 7 bases and the V segment lost 9 bases, leaving 11 bases of the junction unmatched. Per the germline V gene, CDR1 is MNHEY and CDR2 is SVGAGI. The CDR3 nucleotides are TGTGCCAGTAGGAGGACAGGGTCAGATAATGAGCAGTTCTTC. It encodes CASRRTGSDNEQFF.

As regards this clonotype: This may stem from a read error, because a much larger clone lies one nucleotide away. The chain links TRBV10-3 to TRBJ2-1; the match to TRBD2 covers 14 bases. The CDR3 has 14 amino acids. Germline V CDR1 and CDR2: ENHRY, SYGVKD. Germline trimming cut 10 bases from V and 8 bases from J; bases unmatched to any gene: 7. In nucleotides, the CDR3 is TGTGCCACCAGGGAGACTAGCGGGAGGGATGAGCAGTTCTTC. This codes for CATRETSGRDEQFF.

This clonotype was seen many times. The chain uses TRBV4-1 and TRBJ1-4; 9 positions match TRBD1. After removal of 4 bases from V and 4 bases from J, the junction contained 10 bases not matched to a gene. CDR1 and CDR2 (germline): MGHRA, YSYEKL. This CDR3 region has 17 residues. The CDR3 DNA follows: TGCGCCAGCAGCCGACAGGGGGTCCTCCCCTTTAATGAAAAACTGTTTTTT. It translates to CASSRQGVLPFNEKLFF.

Note on this clonotype: Germline is not matched at one junction end, which may reflect a read error. The rearrangement uses TRBV11-2 and TRBJ1-1; D gene uncertain. This CDR3 is 11 amino acids long. The germline gives CDR1 SGHAT, CDR2 FQNNGV. The CDR3 DNA is TGTGCCAGCAACCAGAACACTGAAGCTATCTTT. Encoded protein: CASNQNTEAIF.